The text below deals with one T cell receptor (beta chain). Its antigen is still unknown. The sample is drawn from a study of regulatory and conventional T cells in RAG deficiency. Whole-study findings and limits: Shorter CDR3s in all patient subsets; >75% Treg-Tconv overlap in Omenn. Compared with controls, unique Treg TCR beta sequences dropped about 100-fold in Omenn syndrome and CID/AS. RAG-deficient patients showed markedly lower Shannon entropy and higher Simpson indices than control T-cell subsets.

Genomic DNA came from blood conventional CD4+ T cells gated CD25-low CD127-high. The V gene's germline CDR1 is SGDLS and CDR2 YYNGEE. V was cut by 4 bases and J by 4 bases, with 15 bases left in between. The CDR3 length is 15 residues. The assay was immunoSEQ multiplex PCR, and TCRdb's table has in-frame clones only and misses some. This table holds 20,000 to 25,000 clones, around 95% found once. These records were also assigned to another study, of regulatory T cells. That paper notes: The primer mix had 52 TRBV and 13 TRBJ primers. Skewed V and J usage and few unique V-J pairs marked patient repertoires, most in Tregs.

The gene calls are TRBV9 and TRBJ1-5, with D possibly matching TRBD1 (5 bases). The source is a human donor in good health. Sequencing input: CD25- CD4+ T cells sorted from blood. CDR3 amino acids: CASSPSMGGNQPQHF. CDR3 coding DNA: TGTGCCAGCAGCCCCAGTATGGGGGGAAATCAGCCCCAGCATTTT.